This is a list of T cell receptor beta chains from one sample in a study of blood T cell repertoires in COVID-19. The method was immunoSEQ multiplex PCR; TCRdb's version includes in-frame clones alone and lacks a portion of them. The table shows approximately 77,000 clones, with roughly 90% occurring only once. The sample comprised peripheral blood. Receptors were obtained from a man between 50 and 59 years old with active COVID-19. The CDR3 runs from the conserved cysteine through the conserved F or W. Fields, in order: clone size, CDR3 length, J gene, V gene, CDR3 protein. The listing skips clone size in some rows; elsewhere it reads once, few, many or a size class.

. 14 TRBJ1-1 TRBV25-1 CASSEWGQNTEAFF
. 17 TRBJ2-7 TRBV15 CATSRGRTSVILDEQYF
once 17 TRBJ2-3 TRBV5-4 CASSFREDRASTDTQYF
. 13 TRBJ2-1 TRBV12-3/TRBV12-4 CASSLGQYNEQFF
. 14 TRBJ1-2 TRBV24-1 CATSDPGTDYGYTF
. 13 TRBJ2-7 TRBV2 CASMGTATYEQYF
. 14 TRBJ1-2 TRBV28 CASRKGQANYGYTF
once 16 TRBJ1-5 TRBV28 CASSYVRQSSNQPQHF
. 14 TRBJ1-1 TRBV18 CASSGQGKDTEAFF
. 15 TRBJ1-6 TRBV4-1 CASSQVVPGNSPLHF
. 15 TRBJ2-1 TRBV28 CASSFWTSGGNEQFF
few 12 TRBJ2-7 TRBV6-4 CASKPPRDEQYF
. 15 TRBJ1-5 TRBV10-3 CAISAGQESNQPQHF
. 15 TRBJ2-3 TRBV9 CASSSTLRGPDTQYF
. 15 TRBJ2-1 TRBV18 CASSLSGAPDNEQFF
. 15 TRBJ2-2 TRBV9 CASSEGVLNTGELFF
. 12 TRBJ2-3 TRBV13 CASSLSGETQYF
. 15 TRBJ1-4 TRBV5-6 CASSLPGGANEKLFF
. 15 TRBJ1-3 TRBV18 CASSQGQASGNTIYF
. 16 TRBJ2-1 TRBV7-9 CASSSDRGNSYNEQFF
few 18 TRBJ2-1 TRBV5-6 CASSFWLGLASSYNEQFF
. 14 TRBJ2-7 TRBV7-2 CASSSGTGLGEQYF
. 13 TRBJ1-1 TRBV2 CASKGQPNTEAFF
. 12 TRBJ1-4 TRBV21-1 CASSKTGVKLFF
. 14 TRBJ1-2 TRBV20-1 CSASEDRANYGYTF
. 17 TRBJ1-4 TRBV19 CASSIGTGDATNEKLFF
. 14 TRBJ1-1 TRBV4-3 CASSQDLQGGSAFF
. 15 TRBJ1-4 TRBV9 CASSVSFHTNEKLFF
. 16 TRBJ2-1 TRBV23-1 CASWPTRDRGRNEQFF
. 14 TRBJ2-5 TRBV2 CASSRLDLGGTQYF
. 18 TRBJ2-1 TRBV10-3 CAISKRIVNGRVDNEQFF
. 13 TRBJ2-7 TRBV28 CASSFGSSYEQYF
. 15 TRBJ1-2 TRBV7-9 CASSLGSVSGYGYTF
. 15 TRBJ2-3 TRBV11-3 CASSSPGGGTDTQYF
. 15 TRBJ1-6 TRBV6-1 CASSEGGGGKSPLHF
. 15 TRBJ1-1 TRBV7-9 CASSLALFVGTEAFF
. 16 TRBJ2-7 TRBV5-4 CASSPSYGGKADEQYF
. 15 TRBJ2-2 TRBV7-3 CASSSSGSPTGELFF
. 19 TRBJ2-3 TRBV5-8 CASSQGQGRAGPSTDTQYF
. 15 TRBJ2-7 TRBV6-5 CASSYSNRLAGEQYF
. 14 TRBJ2-2 TRBV29-1 CSARDSTNTGELFF
. 15 TRBJ2-1 TRBV5-4 CASSPGTSGNNEQFF
. 16 TRBJ2-2 TRBV4-2 CASSQPGTSNTGELFF
. 16 TRBJ1-4 TRBV7-9 CASSVARGPTNEKLFF
. 14 TRBJ1-2 TRBV28 CASTPVGGIASYTF
. 15 TRBJ2-1 TRBV5-4 CASSLGLADFNEQFF
. 18 TRBJ2-5 TRBV5-6 CASSSGLAGVLIEETQYF
. 15 TRBJ2-3 TRBV14 CASSPSVANTDTQYF
. 14 TRBJ2-7 TRBV5-6 CASSLRGRDYEQYF
. 15 TRBJ1-6 TRBV14 CASSRYGQGNSPLHF
. 15 TRBJ1-6 TRBV27 CASSSYPDSNSPLHF
. 15 TRBJ2-7 TRBV11-2 CASSLIRDTAYEQYF
. 13 TRBJ2-2 TRBV10-2 CASKDRVFGELFF
few 14 TRBJ2-2 TRBV7-9 CASSSTRRTGELFF
. 14 TRBJ2-7 TRBV3-1/TRBV3-2 CASSNRGTPHEQYF
once 17 TRBJ2-2 TRBV4-2 CASSQEGDGRLTGELFF